This T cell receptor (beta chain) is from a study of T cell responses to AZD1222 COVID-19 vaccine. Trimming cost V 5 bases and J 7 bases; bases outside gene matches: 10. Germline CDR1 reads SGHNT; CDR2 reads YYREEE (reference sequence). The CDR3 covers 15 residues. Repertoires were generated with immunoSEQ multiplex PCR, while TCRdb's copy carries only in-frame clones and drops some. There are 90,000 to 130,000 clones in the sample; about 94% occur only once, and around 2.8% lies in the top ten. Pooling was applied to second doses at about 4 or about 12 weeks. The sequence was collected from an adult who received the AZD1222 COVID-19 vaccine. Sequenced material: peripheral blood, taken 28 days after the second AZD1222 dose. The chain combines TRBV5-4 with TRBJ1-4, with TRBD1 matching over 8 bases. CDR3 residues: CASSRNRGEFEKLFF. The CDR3 DNA reads as TGTGCCAGCAGTCGAAACAGGGGGGAATTTGAAAAACTGTTTTTT.